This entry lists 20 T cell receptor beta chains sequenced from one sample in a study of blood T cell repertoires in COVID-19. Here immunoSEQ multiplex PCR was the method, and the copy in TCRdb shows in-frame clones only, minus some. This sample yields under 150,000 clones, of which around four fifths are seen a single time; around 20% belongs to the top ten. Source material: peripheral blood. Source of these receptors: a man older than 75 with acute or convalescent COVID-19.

This CDR3 is CASSLLAGREKTQYF. CDR3 bases: TGTGCCAGCAGCTTGTTGGCGGGAAGGGAGAAGACCCAGTACTTC. This rearrangement joins TRBV5-5 to TRBJ2-5, with D possibly being TRBD2 (6 bases). The V gene lost 1 base and the J gene lost 6 bases, with 16 bases spanning the gap. Germline CDR1 reads SGHKS; CDR2 reads YYEKEE (reference sequence). The CDR3 totals 15 residues.

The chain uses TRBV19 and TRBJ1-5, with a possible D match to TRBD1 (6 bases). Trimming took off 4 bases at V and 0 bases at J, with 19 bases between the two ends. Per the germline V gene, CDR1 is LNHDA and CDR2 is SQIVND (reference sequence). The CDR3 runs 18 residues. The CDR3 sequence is CASSSTGTPNYSNQPQHF. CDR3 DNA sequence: TGTGCCAGTAGTAGCACCGGGACACCAAATTATAGCAATCAGCCCCAGCATTTT.

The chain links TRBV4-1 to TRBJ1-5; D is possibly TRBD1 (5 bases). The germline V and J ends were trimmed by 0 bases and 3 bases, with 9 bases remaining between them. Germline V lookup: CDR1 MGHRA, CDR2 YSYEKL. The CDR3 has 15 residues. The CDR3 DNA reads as TGCGCCAGCAGCCAAGAGCCAGGGCACAATCAGCCCCAGCATTTT. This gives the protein CASSQEPGHNQPQHF.

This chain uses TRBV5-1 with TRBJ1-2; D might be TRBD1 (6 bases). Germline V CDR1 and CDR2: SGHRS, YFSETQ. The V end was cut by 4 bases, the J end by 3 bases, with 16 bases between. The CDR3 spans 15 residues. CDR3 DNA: TGCGCCAGCAGCGCCGAGGCAGGGGTTTACTATGGCTACACCTTC. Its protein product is CASSAEAGVYYGYTF.

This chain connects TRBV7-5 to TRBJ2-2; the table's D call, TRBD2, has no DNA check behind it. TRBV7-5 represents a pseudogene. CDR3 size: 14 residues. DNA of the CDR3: TGTGCCAGAAGCTCGGGGGGCCCCACCGGGGAGCTGTTTTTT. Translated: CARSSGGPTGELFF.

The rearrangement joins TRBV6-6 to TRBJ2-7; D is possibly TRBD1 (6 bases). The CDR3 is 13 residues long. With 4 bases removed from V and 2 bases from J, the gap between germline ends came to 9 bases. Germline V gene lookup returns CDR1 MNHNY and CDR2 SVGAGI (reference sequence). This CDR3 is CASSWTVAYEQYF. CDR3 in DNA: TGTGCCAGCAGTTGGACAGTAGCCTACGAGCAGTACTTC.

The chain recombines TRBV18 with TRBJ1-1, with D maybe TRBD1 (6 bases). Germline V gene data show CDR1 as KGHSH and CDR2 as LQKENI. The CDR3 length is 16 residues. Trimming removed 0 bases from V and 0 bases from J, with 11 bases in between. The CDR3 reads CASSPPHRVMNTEAFF. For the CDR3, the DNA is TGTGCCAGCTCACCACCCCACAGGGTTATGAACACTGAAGCTTTCTTT.

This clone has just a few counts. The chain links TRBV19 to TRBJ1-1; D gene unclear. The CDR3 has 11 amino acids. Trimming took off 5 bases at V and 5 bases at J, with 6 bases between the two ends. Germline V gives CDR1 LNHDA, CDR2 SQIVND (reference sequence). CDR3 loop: CASSYWTEAFF. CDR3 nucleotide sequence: TGTGCCAGTAGTTACTGGACTGAAGCTTTCTTT.

The CDR3 DNA sequence: TGTGCCAGCACTGGACAGGGGGCCAGAGAGACCCAGTACTTC. It specifies CASTGQGARETQYF. J is TRBJ2-5 and V is TRBV2; TRBD1 matches at 11 bases. The V gene end was trimmed by 7 bases and the J gene end by 4 bases; junction bases not matched to a gene: 5. The length of the CDR3 is 14 residues. Germline V gives CDR1 SNHLY, CDR2 FYNNEI.

The CDR3: CASISAGGNEQFF. In nucleotides, the CDR3 is TGTGCCAGCATCTCAGCGGGGGGAAATGAGCAGTTCTTC. The chain couples TRBV7-9 to TRBJ2-1, with 9 bases aligning to TRBD2. The V and J ends lost 7 bases and 7 bases, in that order; junction bases with no gene match: 5. The length of the CDR3 is 13 residues. In germline, CDR1 is SEHNR, CDR2 FQNEAQ (reference sequence).

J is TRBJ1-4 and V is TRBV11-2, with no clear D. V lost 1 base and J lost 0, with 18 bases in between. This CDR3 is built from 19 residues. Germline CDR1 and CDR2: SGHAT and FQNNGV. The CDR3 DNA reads TGTGCCAGCAGCTTAGGGGCCGGTATGTGGCGTGCAACTAATGAAAAACTGTTTTTT. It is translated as CASSLGAGMWRATNEKLFF.

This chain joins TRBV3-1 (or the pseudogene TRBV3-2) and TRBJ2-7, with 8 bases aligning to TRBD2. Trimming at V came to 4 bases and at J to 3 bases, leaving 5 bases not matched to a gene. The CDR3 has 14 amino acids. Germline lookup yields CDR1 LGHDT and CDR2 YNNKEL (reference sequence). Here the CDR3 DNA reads TGTGCCAGCAGCCGTAGGACTAGCATCTACGAGCAGTACTTC. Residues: CASSRRTSIYEQYF.

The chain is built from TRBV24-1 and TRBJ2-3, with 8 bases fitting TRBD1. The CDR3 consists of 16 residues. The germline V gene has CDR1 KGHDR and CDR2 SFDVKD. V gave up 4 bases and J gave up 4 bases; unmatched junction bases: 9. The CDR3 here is CATSEGTGFPPDTQYF. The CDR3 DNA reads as TGTGCCACCAGTGAAGGGACAGGTTTCCCACCAGATACGCAGTATTTT.

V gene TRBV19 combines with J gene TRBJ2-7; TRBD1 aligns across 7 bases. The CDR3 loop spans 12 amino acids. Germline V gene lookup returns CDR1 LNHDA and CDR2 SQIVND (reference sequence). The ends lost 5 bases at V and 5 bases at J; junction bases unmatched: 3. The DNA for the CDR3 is TGTGCCAGTAGTCCGACAGGGCACGAGCAGTACTTC. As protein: CASSPTGHEQYF.

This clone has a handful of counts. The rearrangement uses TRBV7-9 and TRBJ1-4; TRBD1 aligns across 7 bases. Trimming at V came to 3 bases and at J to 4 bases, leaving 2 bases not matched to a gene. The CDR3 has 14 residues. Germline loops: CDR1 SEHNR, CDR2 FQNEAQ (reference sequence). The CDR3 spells CASSLGQSNEKLFF. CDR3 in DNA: TGTGCCAGCAGCTTGGGACAGAGTAATGAAAAACTGTTTTTT.

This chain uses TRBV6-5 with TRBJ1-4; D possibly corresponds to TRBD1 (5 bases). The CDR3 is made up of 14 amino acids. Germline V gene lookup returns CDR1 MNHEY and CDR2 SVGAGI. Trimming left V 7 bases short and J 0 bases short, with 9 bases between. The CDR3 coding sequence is TGTGCCAGCAAGAAGACAGCAACTAATGAAAAACTGTTTTTT. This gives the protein CASKKTATNEKLFF.

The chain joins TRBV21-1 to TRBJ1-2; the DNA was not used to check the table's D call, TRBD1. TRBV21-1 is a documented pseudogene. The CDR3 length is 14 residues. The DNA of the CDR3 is TGTGCCAGCAGCAAAGCACAGGGGGCGAATGGCTACACCTTC. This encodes CASSKAQGANGYTF.

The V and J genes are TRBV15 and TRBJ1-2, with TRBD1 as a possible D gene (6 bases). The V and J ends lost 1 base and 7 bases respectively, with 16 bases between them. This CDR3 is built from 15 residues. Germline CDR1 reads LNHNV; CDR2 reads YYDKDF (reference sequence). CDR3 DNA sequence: TGTGCCACCAGCAGAGGGGCAGGGACAATGACTGGCTACACCTTC. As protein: CATSRGAGTMTGYTF.

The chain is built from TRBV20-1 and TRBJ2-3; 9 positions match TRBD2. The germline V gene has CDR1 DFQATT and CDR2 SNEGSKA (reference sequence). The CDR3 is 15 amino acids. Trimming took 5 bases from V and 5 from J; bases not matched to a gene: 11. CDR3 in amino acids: CSARETSGREDTQYF. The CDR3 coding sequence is TGCAGTGCTCGTGAGACTAGCGGACGAGAAGATACGCAGTATTTT.

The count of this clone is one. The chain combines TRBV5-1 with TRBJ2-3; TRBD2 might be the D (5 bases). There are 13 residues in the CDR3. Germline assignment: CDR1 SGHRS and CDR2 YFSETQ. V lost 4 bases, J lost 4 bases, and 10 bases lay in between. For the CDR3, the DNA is TGCGCCAGCAGCCTTAGCGTCCCAGATACGCAGTATTTT. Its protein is CASSLSVPDTQYF.